Listed below are T cell receptor beta chains from one sample, sequenced in a study of identical twins. TCRdb re-called the 5' RACE reads through MiXCR, storing one row per CDR3 protein. The profile shows approximately 210,000 distinct CDR3 sequences, over 5% of them singletons. The sample was also linked to a second study, of T cells expressing NK-cell markers.

The sequenced sample was CD8+ T cells sorted from blood. The receptors stem from a woman aged 18-29 years in good health. Both conserved end residues are part of each CDR3. A D gene is named only where the DNA matches it firmly. Clone size is given for some rows only: seen once, a few or many times, or a class if the clone is expanded.

V: TRBV7-9; D: .; size: many; J: TRBJ2-1; DNA: TGTGCCAGCAGTCCCAACGACAATGAGCAGTTCTTC; CDR3: CASSPNDNEQFF
V: TRBV9; D: .; size: .; J: TRBJ1-1; DNA: TGTGCCAGCAGCCACCCCGTAAAGCAGGGTTCGGACACTGAAGCTTTCTTT; CDR3: CASSHPVKQGSDTEAFF
V: TRBV5-1; D: .; size: many; J: TRBJ1-2; DNA: TGCGCCAGCAGCCCCCGTGATGGGGGGCGAGTCTATGGCTACACCTTC; CDR3: CASSPRDGGRVYGYTF
V: TRBV12-3/TRBV12-4; D: .; size: many; J: TRBJ2-7; DNA: TGTGCCAGCGGGGGGATGTACGAGCAGTACTTC; CDR3: CASGGMYEQYF
V: TRBV25-1; D: .; size: few; J: TRBJ1-1; DNA: TGTGCCAGCAGTGAATCCGGAGGGTCCAACACTGAAGCTTTCTTT; CDR3: CASSESGGSNTEAFF
V: TRBV7-8; D: TRBD1; size: few; J: TRBJ2-7; DNA: TGTGCCAGCAGCGCCGATATTAGGGGGCGCGAGCAGTACTTC; CDR3: CASSADIRGREQYF
V: TRBV27; D: TRBD2; size: many; J: TRBJ2-2; DNA: TGTGCCAGCATTCCCGGGGGGGCTAACACCGGGGAGCTGTTTTTT; CDR3: CASIPGGANTGELFF
V: TRBV7-6; D: .; size: few; J: TRBJ1-4; DNA: TGTGCCAGCAGCTTAAGCTTTAATGAAAAACTGTTTTTT; CDR3: CASSLSFNEKLFF
V: TRBV12-3/TRBV12-4; D: .; size: few; J: TRBJ2-1; DNA: TGTGCCAGCAGTTTTCTTCTCTCACCACGTGAGCAGTTCTTC; CDR3: CASSFLLSPREQFF
V: TRBV7-4; D: .; size: many; J: TRBJ1-1; DNA: TGTGCCAGCAGCTCCCAGTCAGGGTTCTATGATCCTGTACGGAACACTGAAGCTTTCTTT; CDR3: CASSSQSGFYDPVRNTEAFF
V: TRBV5-1; D: TRBD1; size: many; J: TRBJ2-1; DNA: TGCGCCAGCAGTGAAAGTATAGGGGGCGGGCGACCCTACAATGAGCAGTTCTTC; CDR3: CASSESIGGGRPYNEQFF
V: TRBV4-3; D: .; size: .; J: TRBJ2-1; DNA: TGCGCCAGCAGCCAAGAACAAACCTTCGGAACCCGACATCACAATGAGCAGTTCTTC; CDR3: CASSQEQTFGTRHHNEQFF
V: TRBV7-8; D: .; size: many; J: TRBJ1-1; DNA: TGTGCCAGCAGCCCAGGTGTGGCTTTCTTT; CDR3: CASSPGVAFF
V: TRBV5-1; D: .; size: .; J: TRBJ1-1; DNA: TGCGCCAGCCATTCGGGGATAAACACTGAAGCTTTCTTT; CDR3: CASHSGINTEAFF
V: TRBV12-3/TRBV12-4; D: .; size: many; J: TRBJ2-7; DNA: TGTGCCAGCAGTTTCACGAGCTCCTACGAGCAGTACTTC; CDR3: CASSFTSSYEQYF
V: TRBV27; D: .; size: .; J: TRBJ2-7; DNA: TGTGCCAGCAGTTTAACGCGGGATGTAGACGAGCAGTACTTC; CDR3: CASSLTRDVDEQYF
V: TRBV29-1; D: .; size: many; J: TRBJ2-1; DNA: TGCAGCGTTGGTGGGCAGGTTTCCTCCTACAATGAGCAGTTCTTC; CDR3: CSVGGQVSSYNEQFF
V: TRBV20-1; D: TRBD1; size: .; J: TRBJ1-2; DNA: TGCAGTGCTAGAGACGTCAACAGGGGAGCTAACTATGGCTACACCTTC; CDR3: CSARDVNRGANYGYTF
V: TRBV20-1; D: .; size: few; J: TRBJ2-7; DNA: TGCAGTGCTCGTAACGTGAGGCGGGTGAACTCCTACGAGCAGTACTTC; CDR3: CSARNVRRVNSYEQYF
V: TRBV16; D: .; size: .; J: TRBJ2-7; DNA: TGTGCCAGCAGCCCGGCCGTGGGGGCGGACTACGAGCAGTACTTC; CDR3: CASSPAVGADYEQYF
V: TRBV9; D: TRBD2; size: .; J: TRBJ2-7; DNA: TGTGCCAGCAGCGTAGGCTCTAGCGGGGGGAATTACGAGCAGTACTTC; CDR3: CASSVGSSGGNYEQYF
V: TRBV5-5; D: .; size: few; J: TRBJ2-1; DNA: TGTGCCAGCAGCTCCTCCGGGAGTAGCTCCTACAATGAGCAGTTCTTC; CDR3: CASSSSGSSSYNEQFF
V: TRBV5-6; D: TRBD1; size: .; J: TRBJ2-2; DNA: TGTGCCAGCAGCTCAACAGGGGGCGAATACACCGGGGAGCTGTTTTTT; CDR3: CASSSTGGEYTGELFF
V: TRBV7-9; D: .; size: few; J: TRBJ2-1; DNA: TGTGCCAGCACCCCCCGGCCCAATGAGCAGTTCTTC; CDR3: CASTPRPNEQFF
V: TRBV3-1; D: .; size: few; J: TRBJ1-1; DNA: TGTGCCAGCAGCCAAGAATTGTGGGGCTGGGGCACTGAAGCTTTCTTT; CDR3: CASSQELWGWGTEAFF
V: TRBV12-3/TRBV12-4; D: TRBD1; size: many; J: TRBJ1-5; DNA: TGTGCCAGCAGCCAAAGACAGGGTGATCAGCCCCAGCATTTT; CDR3: CASSQRQGDQPQHF
V: TRBV7-6; D: .; size: .; J: TRBJ2-7; DNA: TGTGCCAGCAGCTTCGGGACCGCAACCTACGAGCAGTACTTC; CDR3: CASSFGTATYEQYF
V: TRBV5-1; D: TRBD2; size: few; J: TRBJ2-7; DNA: TGCGCCAGCAGCTTCCTAGCGGGGGACCGGAGCGAGCAGTACTTC; CDR3: CASSFLAGDRSEQYF
V: TRBV6-5; D: .; size: .; J: TRBJ2-3; DNA: TGTGCCAGCACTGGGGATACGCAGTATTTT; CDR3: CASTGDTQYF
V: TRBV4-3; D: TRBD1; size: many; J: TRBJ1-1; DNA: TGCGCCAGCAGCCAAGAGGGACAGGGATTCATGAACACTGAAGCTTTCTTT; CDR3: CASSQEGQGFMNTEAFF
V: TRBV12-3/TRBV12-4; D: .; size: few; J: TRBJ2-1; DNA: TGTGCCAGCAGTTTGGTCGGCATCTACAATGAGCAGTTCTTC; CDR3: CASSLVGIYNEQFF
V: TRBV12-3/TRBV12-4; D: .; size: .; J: TRBJ2-3; DNA: TGTGCCAGCAGTTTAGGTCAGCGGGGCACAGATACGCAGTATTTT; CDR3: CASSLGQRGTDTQYF
V: TRBV5-1; D: .; size: .; J: TRBJ2-7; DNA: TGCGCCAGCAGCCCCAGACTAGTGTCGCACGAGCAGTACTTC; CDR3: CASSPRLVSHEQYF
V: TRBV2; D: .; size: .; J: TRBJ1-2; DNA: TGTGCCAGCATTCCTCTGGGGCAGCACGATAACTATGGCTACACCTTC; CDR3: CASIPLGQHDNYGYTF
V: TRBV9; D: TRBD2; size: few; J: TRBJ2-3; DNA: TGTGCCAGCAGCGTAGCTAGCGGGATAAGCACAGATACGCAGTATTTT; CDR3: CASSVASGISTDTQYF
V: TRBV14; D: .; size: few; J: TRBJ2-7; DNA: TGTGCCAGCAGCCAAGAAGTCGGCAGGCACTACGAGCAGTACTTC; CDR3: CASSQEVGRHYEQYF
V: TRBV11-2; D: .; size: few; J: TRBJ2-1; DNA: TGTGCCAGCAGCTTAGCTCAGGGGACCCACAATGAGCAGTTCTTC; CDR3: CASSLAQGTHNEQFF
V: TRBV6-1; D: TRBD1; size: .; J: TRBJ2-7; DNA: TGTGCCAGCAGCCCTTTTTGGACAGGGGGCATCTACGAGCAGTACTTC; CDR3: CASSPFWTGGIYEQYF
V: TRBV20-1; D: TRBD1; size: many; J: TRBJ2-2; DNA: TGCAGTGTCCGGAGGCAGGGGGATACCGGGGAGCTGTTTTTT; CDR3: CSVRRQGDTGELFF
V: TRBV14; D: TRBD1; size: many; J: TRBJ2-1; DNA: TGTGCCAGCAGCCTCACAGGGGGATCTAATCAGTTCTTC; CDR3: CASSLTGGSNQFF
V: TRBV12-3/TRBV12-4; D: .; size: many; J: TRBJ2-5; DNA: TGTGCCAGCAGTGCAAAGGGGGGCAGAGAGACCCAGTACTTC; CDR3: CASSAKGGRETQYF
V: TRBV4-3; D: TRBD2; size: many; J: TRBJ2-2; DNA: TGCGCCAGCAGCGAACTCCCCGGGAGGGGAGGGACCGGGGAGCTGTTTTTT; CDR3: CASSELPGRGGTGELFF
V: TRBV5-1; D: TRBD1; size: .; J: TRBJ2-7; DNA: TGCGCCAGCAGCTTCGGACAGGGGAGTACCGAATACGAGCAGTACTTC; CDR3: CASSFGQGSTEYEQYF
V: TRBV2; D: .; size: many; J: TRBJ2-1; DNA: TGTGCCAGCAGTGGCCAGTCCCAGTTCTTC; CDR3: CASSGQSQFF
V: TRBV2; D: TRBD2; size: .; J: TRBJ2-1; DNA: TGTGCCCAAGTAACTCGGCGGGAGGGCGGCAATGAGCAGTTCTTC; CDR3: CAQVTRREGGNEQFF
V: TRBV9; D: TRBD2; size: few; J: TRBJ2-3; DNA: TGTGCCAGCAGCCACCAGCGGGAGGGCCCGACAGATACGCAGTATTTT; CDR3: CASSHQREGPTDTQYF
V: TRBV7-6; D: .; size: few; J: TRBJ1-4; DNA: TGTGCCAGCAGCTTGAGAGCAGCAACTAATGAAAAACTGTTTTTT; CDR3: CASSLRAATNEKLFF
V: TRBV30; D: TRBD2; size: many; J: TRBJ2-7; DNA: TGTGCCTGGAGTAAGGGAGCGGGAGTCTACGAGCAGTACTTC; CDR3: CAWSKGAGVYEQYF
V: TRBV7-9; D: .; size: .; J: TRBJ2-7; DNA: TGTGCCAGCGCCTGGGGCCCTAGAGAGCAGTACTTC; CDR3: CASAWGPREQYF
V: TRBV29-1; D: .; size: many; J: TRBJ1-1; DNA: TGCAGCGTTGAAGGCCGGACTGAAGCTTTCTTT; CDR3: CSVEGRTEAFF